In its sample, the clone carrying this TCR beta chain was seen a few times. This specimen comes from a study of shared clonotypes between healthy human individuals. About the research overall: CD8 memory received one plate per donor, CD8 naive two, CD4 memory three and CD4 naive three.

A CD45RA-negative memory subset and a CD45RA+ naive subset were separated from the CD4+ cells. 200 ng DNA, approximately 30,000 T cell genomes, went into each sorted-subset replicate PCR. Per the original methods: With immunoSEQ giving junction-only sequences and no quality scores, filtering differed. Clones were sequenced by immunoSEQ multiplex PCR, and TCRdb holds only the in-frame ones, with some missing. V, J and clone size are taken as reported in that table, and D and trimming were inferred from the DNA itself. Here the sample spans about 1 million clones, around three quarters being singletons. This CDR3 is built from 14 residues. The germline V and J ends were trimmed by 1 base and 7 bases, with 10 bases remaining between them. Germline loops: CDR1 MGHRA, CDR2 YSYEKL.

The sequenced sample was memory CD4+ T cells from PBMCs. The subset denotes: CD45RA-negative fraction. This sequence originates from a young man in good health. Some clones in this sample may be carry-over from other donors' samples. V is TRBV4-1 and J is TRBJ1-4, with D uncertain. CDR3 protein: CASSQVVGVEKLFF. DNA for the CDR3: TGCGCCAGCAGCCAAGTTGTCGGGGTTGAAAAACTGTTTTTT.